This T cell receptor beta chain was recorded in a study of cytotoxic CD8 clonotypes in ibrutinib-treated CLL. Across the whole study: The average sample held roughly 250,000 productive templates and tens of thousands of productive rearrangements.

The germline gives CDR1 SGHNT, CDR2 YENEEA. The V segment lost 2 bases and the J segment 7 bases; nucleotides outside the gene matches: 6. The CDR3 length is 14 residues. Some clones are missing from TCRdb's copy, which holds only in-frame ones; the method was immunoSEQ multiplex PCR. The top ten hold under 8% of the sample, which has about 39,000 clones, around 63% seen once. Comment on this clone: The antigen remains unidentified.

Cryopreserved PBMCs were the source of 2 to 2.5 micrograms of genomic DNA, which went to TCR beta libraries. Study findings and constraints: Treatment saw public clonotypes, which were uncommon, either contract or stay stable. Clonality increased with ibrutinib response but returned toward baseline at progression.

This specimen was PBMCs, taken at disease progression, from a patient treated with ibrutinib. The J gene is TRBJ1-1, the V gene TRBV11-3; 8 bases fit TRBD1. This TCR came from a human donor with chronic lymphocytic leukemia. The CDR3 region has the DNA TGTGCCAGCAGCTTAAGGGGACAGGAGTTTGAAGCTTTCTTT. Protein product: CASSLRGQEFEAFF.